This T cell receptor (beta chain) was captured in a study of CD8 T cells in ankylosing spondylitis. The CDR3 totals 15 residues. V was clipped by 3 bases and J by 4 bases; unmatched bases: 5. One entry per CDR3 protein, called by TCRdb with MiXCR from the 5' RACE reads. The top ten hold less than 8% of the sample, which has about 240,000 distinct CDR3 sequences, roughly 10% seen once. This clonotype was observed at least ten times. The chain couples TRBV12-3 or TRBV12-4 to TRBJ2-3, with 9 bases lining up with TRBD1. The clonotype was recovered from a male donor with ankylosing spondylitis or in good health (not recorded which). Sequenced sample: blood, either unsorted or a sorted T cell fraction (not recorded which). This CDR3 reads CASSLYRGLPDTQYF. For the CDR3, the DNA is TGTGCCAGCAGTTTGTACAGGGGGCTCCCAGATACGCAGTATTTT.